Sequencing of this TCR beta chain was carried out in a study of blood T cell repertoires in COVID-19. Study at large: In each case, the material was cDNA or gDNA derived from T cells, B-cell-depleted T cells, or PBMCs.

The CDR3 contains 13 residues. V was cut by 0 bases and J by 6 bases, with 8 bases left in between. Germline loops: CDR1 SEHNR, CDR2 FQNEAQ (reference sequence). In terms of age and location, participants ranged from about 18 to 89 years and lived in 24 US areas. Clones were read by immunoSEQ multiplex PCR, and TCRdb kept only the in-frame ones, dropping some. The data show under 150,000 clones, approximately 88% seen once. The material sequenced was PBMCs or T cells enriched from blood (not recorded which). The clonotype comes from a man in his forties with acute COVID-19. The J gene is TRBJ1-2, the V gene TRBV7-9; D gene uncertain. The CDR3 sequence is CASSLARINGYTF. Written as DNA, the CDR3 is TGTGCCAGCAGCTTAGCTCGTATAAATGGCTACACCTTC.